The 13 T cell receptor beta chains reported below all come from one sample, sequenced in a study of cytomegalovirus exposure and HLA in healthy donors. The PCR had 60 Vbeta and 13 Jbeta primers. This table comes from immunoSEQ multiplex PCR, and its TCRdb copy is limited to in-frame clones, with some not included. The profile shows some 44,000 clones, approximately 86% of them singletons. The source material was PBMCs. These receptors were obtained from a woman between 40 and 55 years old in good health and CMV-seropositive.

This clone was seen just once. This rearrangement joins TRBV28 to TRBJ2-2; 8 positions agree with TRBD2. This CDR3 has 17 amino acids. The J segment lost 2 bases and the V segment lost 8 bases, leaving 13 bases of the junction unmatched. Germline V gene data show CDR1 as MDHEN and CDR2 as SYDVKM. The CDR3 DNA follows: TGTGCCAGCGGATGGGGACGCGGGGGGAAAAACACCGGGGAGCTGTTTTTT. This sequence encodes CASGWGRGGKNTGELFF. The full variable domain, completed using reference TRBV28 and TRBJ2-2, is DVKVTQSSRYLVKRTGEKVFLECVQDMDHENMFWYRQDPGLGLRLIYFSYDVKMKEKGDIPEGYSVSREKKERFSLILESASTNQTSMYLCASGWGRGGKNTGELFFGEGSRLTVL.

The V call is TRBV11-2, the J call TRBJ1-5, with a possible D match to TRBD1 (5 bases). V gave up 5 bases and J gave up 5 bases, with 16 bases separating them. The CDR3 is made up of 15 amino acids. Germline V gene sequence: CDR1 SGHAT, CDR2 FQNNGV. This CDR3 is CASSLFNGADQPQHF. CDR3 coding DNA: TGTGCCAGCAGCCTATTTAATGGGGCCGATCAGCCCCAGCATTTT.

V is TRBV6-5 and J is TRBJ1-1, with TRBD1 as a possible D gene (5 bases). Germline lookup yields CDR1 MNHEY and CDR2 SVGAGI. The germline V and J ends were trimmed by 8 bases and 2 bases, with 9 bases remaining between them. CDR3 length equals 12 residues. DNA for the CDR3: TGTGCCAGCGGCAGGGTAAACACTGAAGCTTTCTTT. It specifies CASGRVNTEAFF.

This chain uses TRBV2 with TRBJ2-5; D is possibly TRBD2 (5 bases). CDR1 SNHLY and CDR2 FYNNEI come from the germline V gene. V lost 8 bases and J 2 bases, leaving 9 bases between the germline ends. The CDR3 consists of 12 residues. CDR3 sequence reads: CASGGIQETQYF. The DNA of the CDR3 is TGTGCCAGCGGAGGAATTCAAGAGACCCAGTACTTC.

V and J are TRBV29-1 and TRBJ2-2, with TRBD1 identical over 8 bases. Trimming took 8 bases from V and 4 from J; bases not matched to a gene: 12. Germline CDR1 and CDR2: SQVTM and ANQGSEA. The CDR3 has 15 residues. The CDR3 DNA reads TGCAGCACATGGACCGGGACAGGCGTCACCGGGGAGCTGTTTTTT. Translating it yields CSTWTGTGVTGELFF.

The rearrangement links TRBV6-1 to TRBJ2-1; D gene ambiguous. This CDR3 is 14 amino acids long. V lost 2 bases, J lost 5 bases, and 10 bases lay in between. Germline CDR1 reads MNHNS; CDR2 reads SASEGT. CDR3 nucleotide sequence: TGTGCCAGCAGTGAACGCGGAGTTCACAATGAGCAGTTCTTC. Its protein is CASSERGVHNEQFF.

This clone was seen a handful of times. The CDR3 region is CASSSNRPGSYEQYF. CDR3 nucleotides: TGTGCCAGCAGCTCGAACCGCCCGGGATCCTACGAGCAGTACTTC. The rearrangement links TRBV7-9 to TRBJ2-7; perhaps TRBD2 as D (5 bases). Germline loops: CDR1 SEHNR, CDR2 FQNEAQ (reference sequence). Deletions cut 4 bases from V and 1 base from J, with 14 bases between. The CDR3 contains 15 residues.

The chain uses TRBV10-3 and TRBJ1-6; D gene uncertain. The ends were cut back, 0 bases at V and 7 bases at J, with 22 bases in the middle. Per the germline V gene, CDR1 is ENHRY and CDR2 is SYGVKD. CDR3 size: 19 residues. The CDR3 sequence: CAISESGFVSPTGNSPLHF. CDR3 in DNA: TGTGCCATCAGTGAGTCGGGTTTTGTTTCCCCGACCGGGAATTCACCCCTCCACTTT.

Notes on this clone: A read error may account for a junction end that differs from germline. The gene calls are TRBV5-1 and TRBJ2-3; 10 bases are a match to TRBD2. Per germline, CDR1 SGHRS and CDR2 YFSETQ. The CDR3 loop spans 17 amino acids. For the CDR3, the DNA is TGCGTCAGCAGCTTGGTGGCTAGCGGGAGTTCCACAGATACGCAGTATTTT. This translates into CVSSLVASGSSTDTQYF.

The chain's CDR3 is CASSYQTSGIYNEQFF. Here the CDR3 DNA reads TGCGCCAGCAGCTACCAGACTAGCGGGATATACAATGAGCAGTTCTTC. The chain links TRBV4-1 to TRBJ2-1, with 11 bases matching TRBD2. The CDR3 totals 16 residues. After removal of 5 bases from V and 4 bases from J, the junction contained 7 bases not matched to a gene. Germline values: CDR1 MGHRA, CDR2 YSYEKL.

The chain has TRBV30 and TRBJ2-2; possible D gene TRBD2, 7 bases. V shed 5 bases and J shed 5 bases, with 18 bases lying between them. CDR3 size: 15 residues. Germline V CDR1 and CDR2: GTSNPN, SVGIG (reference sequence). The CDR3 coding sequence is TGTGCCTGGGGCGCACAGGGTAGCGGGACCGGGGAGCTGTTTTTT. It yields the protein CAWGAQGSGTGELFF.

This rearrangement joins TRBV14 to TRBJ2-5; D gene uncertain. The J call is uncertain, as TRBJ2-7 better fits the DNA end. The CDR3 sequence is 13 residues long. Germline values: CDR1 SGHDN, CDR2 FVKESK. CDR3 DNA: TGTGCCAGCAGCCAAGATTTGGTGAGCGAGCAGTACTTC. It yields the protein CASSQDLVSEQYF.

The rearrangement links TRBV27 to TRBJ2-2, with D perhaps TRBD1 (6 bases). The CDR3 extends over 14 amino acids. Germline CDR1 reads MNHEY; CDR2 reads SMNVEV (reference sequence). Trimming shortened V by 8 bases and J by 7 bases, and 17 bases separated the two germline ends. The CDR3 sequence: CASGRDTRSGELFF. The CDR3, as DNA: TGTGCCAGCGGCCGGGACACCCGTAGCGGGGAGCTGTTTTTT.